Listed below are T cell receptor beta chains from one sample, sequenced in a study of CD8 T cells in ankylosing spondylitis. Via MiXCR, TCRdb re-called the 5' RACE reads, giving one row per CDR3 protein. The sample lists 250,000 or so distinct CDR3 sequences; 20% to 30% were seen once. The sequenced sample was blood, either unsorted or a sorted T cell fraction (not recorded which). The receptor source for this set is a male donor with ankylosing spondylitis or in good health (not recorded which). Each CDR3 is given with its conserved first and last residue. D genes are given only for firm matches. The listing skips clone size in some rows; elsewhere it reads once, few, many or a size class.

J | V | size | D | CDR3 | DNA
TRBJ2-5 | TRBV20-1 | NA | NA | CSAAAAGGETQYF | TGCAGTGCTGCGGCGGCAGGGGGGGAAACCCAGTACTTC
TRBJ2-1 | TRBV12-3/TRBV12-4 | NA | TRBD1 | CASRSTGGEYNEQFF | TGTGCCAGCAGATCCACAGGGGGCGAATACAATGAGCAGTTCTTC
TRBJ2-3 | TRBV6-4 | NA | TRBD2 | CASSPGGNTDTQYF | TGTGCCAGCAGCCCCGGGGGGAACACAGATACGCAGTATTTT
TRBJ2-5 | TRBV28 | many | TRBD2 | CASNTPGGTQYF | TGTGCCAGCAATACCCCGGGGGGGACCCAGTACTTC
TRBJ2-1 | TRBV5-1 | many | TRBD1 | CASIPEGDRGGSYNEQFF | TGCGCCAGCATCCCGGAGGGGGACAGGGGGGGCTCCTACAATGAGCAGTTCTTC
TRBJ2-2 | TRBV5-1 | many | NA | CASTGTGVTGELFF | TGCGCCAGCACCGGGACCGGGGTCACCGGGGAGCTGTTTTTT
TRBJ2-2 | TRBV9 | NA | TRBD1 | CASRGGRDTGELFF | TGTGCCAGCAGAGGGGGCAGGGACACCGGGGAGCTGTTTTTT
TRBJ2-1 | TRBV3-1 | NA | TRBD2 | CASSHRRREDASYNEQFF | TGTGCCAGCAGCCACCGCAGACGGGAGGACGCGTCCTACAATGAGCAGTTCTTC
TRBJ2-5 | TRBV18 | few | NA | CASSPRDGEEETQYF | TGTGCCAGCTCGCCAAGGGACGGAGAGGAAGAGACCCAGTACTTC
TRBJ2-7 | TRBV7-2 | many | TRBD2 | CASTPGGFYEQYF | TGTGCCAGCACCCCGGGGGGTTTCTACGAGCAGTACTTC
TRBJ2-3 | TRBV29-1 | few | NA | CSVERKISADTQYF | TGCAGCGTTGAAAGGAAGATATCGGCAGATACGCAGTATTTT
TRBJ2-7 | TRBV3-1 | few | TRBD1 | CASSQTGVSYEQYF | TGTGCCAGCAGCCAGACAGGGGTGAGCTACGAGCAGTACTTC
TRBJ2-7 | TRBV20-1 | NA | NA | CSATPGLGEQYF | TGCAGTGCTACCCCAGGGCTAGGCGAGCAGTACTTC
TRBJ1-2 | TRBV29-1 | few | NA | CSVGDWGQDYGYTF | TGCAGCGTTGGGGACTGGGGCCAGGACTATGGCTACACCTTC
TRBJ2-2 | TRBV12-3/TRBV12-4 | NA | NA | CASSLGLGGTGELFF | TGTGCCAGCAGTTTAGGGCTCGGCGGCACCGGGGAGCTGTTTTTT
TRBJ2-3 | TRBV12-3/TRBV12-4 | many | NA | CASSYGTSRTDTQYF | TGTGCCAGCAGTTACGGGACGTCACGCACAGATACGCAGTATTTT
TRBJ1-1 | TRBV29-1 | many | NA | CSVAGKMNTEAFF | TGCAGCGTTGCCGGGAAAATGAACACTGAAGCTTTCTTT
TRBJ1-2 | TRBV10-3 | NA | NA | CAIRKDTDYGYTF | TGTGCCATCAGGAAGGACACAGACTATGGCTACACCTTC
TRBJ2-5 | TRBV3-1 | few | TRBD1 | CASSQDLGGGETQYF | TGTGCCAGCAGCCAAGATCTAGGGGGCGGAGAGACCCAGTACTTC
TRBJ2-7 | TRBV6-1 | NA | TRBD2 | CASSDGTSGGALLEQYF | TGTGCCAGCAGTGACGGGACTAGCGGGGGGGCACTCCTCGAGCAGTACTTC
TRBJ2-6 | TRBV5-1 | NA | NA | CASSPSLHGANVLTF | TGCGCCAGCAGCCCCTCCCTTCACGGGGCCAACGTCCTGACTTTC
TRBJ1-5 | TRBV10-2 | many | NA | CASSEWGRDQPQHF | TGCGCCAGCAGTGAATGGGGTAGGGATCAGCCCCAGCATTTT
TRBJ1-6 | TRBV3-1 | many | NA | CASSQRPDSPLHF | TGTGCCAGCAGCCAACGTCCGGATTCACCCCTCCACTTT
TRBJ2-7 | TRBV20-1 | NA | TRBD1 | CSAKGQRTMTYF | TGCAGTGCTAAGGGACAGCGTACGATGACGTACTTC
TRBJ2-4 | TRBV14 | NA | NA | CASSPSSQGRDIQYF | TGTGCCAGCAGCCCCTCCAGCCAGGGGAGGGACATTCAGTACTTC
TRBJ2-7 | TRBV2 | many | TRBD1 | CATGPNRDSYEQYF | TGTGCCACCGGACCGAACCGGGACAGCTACGAGCAGTACTTC
TRBJ2-3 | TRBV20-1 | few | TRBD1 | CSARRTGLTDTQYF | TGCAGTGCTAGGAGGACAGGGTTAACAGATACGCAGTATTTT
TRBJ2-5 | TRBV6-5 | few | NA | CASSYSSGRRETQYF | TGTGCCAGCAGTTACTCGTCTGGGCGTCGAGAGACCCAGTACTTC
TRBJ2-7 | TRBV12-3/TRBV12-4 | NA | TRBD2 | CASSWTSGASSYEQYF | TGTGCCAGCAGTTGGACTAGCGGGGCTAGCTCCTACGAGCAGTACTTC